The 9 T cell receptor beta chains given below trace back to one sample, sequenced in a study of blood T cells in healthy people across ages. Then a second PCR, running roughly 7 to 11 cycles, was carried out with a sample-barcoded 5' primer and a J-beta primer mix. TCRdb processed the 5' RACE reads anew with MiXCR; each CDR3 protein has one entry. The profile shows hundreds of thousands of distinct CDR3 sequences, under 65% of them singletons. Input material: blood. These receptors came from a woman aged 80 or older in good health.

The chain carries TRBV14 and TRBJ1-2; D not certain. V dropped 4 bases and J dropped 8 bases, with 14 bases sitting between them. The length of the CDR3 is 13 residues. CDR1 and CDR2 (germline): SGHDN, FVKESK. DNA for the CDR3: TGTGCCAGCAGCCCGTTTAGTCGGAGGGGCTACACCTTC. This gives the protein CASSPFSRRGYTF.

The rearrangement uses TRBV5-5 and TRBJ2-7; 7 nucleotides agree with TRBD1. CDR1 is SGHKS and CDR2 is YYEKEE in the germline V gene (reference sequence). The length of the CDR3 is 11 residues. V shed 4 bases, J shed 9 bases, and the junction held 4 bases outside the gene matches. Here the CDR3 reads CASSLRTGQYF. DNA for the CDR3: TGTGCCAGCAGCCTTCGGACAGGGCAGTACTTC.

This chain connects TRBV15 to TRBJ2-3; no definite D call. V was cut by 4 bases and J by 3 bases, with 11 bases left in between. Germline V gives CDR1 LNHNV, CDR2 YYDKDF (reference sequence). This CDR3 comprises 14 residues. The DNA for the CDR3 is TGTGCCACCAGCATACGAGGCCGTACAGATACGCAGTATTTT. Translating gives CATSIRGRTDTQYF.

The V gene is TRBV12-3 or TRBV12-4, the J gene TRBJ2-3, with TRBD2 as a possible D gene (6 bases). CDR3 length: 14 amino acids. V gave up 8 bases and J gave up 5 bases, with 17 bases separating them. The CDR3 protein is CASGYSGGRDTQYF. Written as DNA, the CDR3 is TGTGCCAGCGGTTATAGCGGAGGCCGAGATACGCAGTATTTT.

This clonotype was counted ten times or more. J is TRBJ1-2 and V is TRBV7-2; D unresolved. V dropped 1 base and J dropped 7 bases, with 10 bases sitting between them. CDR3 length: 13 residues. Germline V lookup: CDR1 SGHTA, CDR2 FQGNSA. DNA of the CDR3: TGTGCCAGCAGCTTAGGCCAGGAAAGTGGCTACACCTTC. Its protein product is CASSLGQESGYTF.

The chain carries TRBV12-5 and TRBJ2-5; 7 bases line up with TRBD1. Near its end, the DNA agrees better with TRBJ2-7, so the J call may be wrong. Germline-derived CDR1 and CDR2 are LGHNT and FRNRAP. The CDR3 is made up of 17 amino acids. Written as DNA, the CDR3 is TGTGCTAGTGGTTTGGATGACTTCCGGGACAGTACCTACGAGCAGTACTTC. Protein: CASGLDDFRDSTYEQYF.

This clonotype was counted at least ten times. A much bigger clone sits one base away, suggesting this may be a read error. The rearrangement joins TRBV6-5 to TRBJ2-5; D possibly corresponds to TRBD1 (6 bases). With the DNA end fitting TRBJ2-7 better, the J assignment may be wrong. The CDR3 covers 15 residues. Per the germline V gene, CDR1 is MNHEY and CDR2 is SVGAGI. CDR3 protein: CASSYSQGPLFEQYF. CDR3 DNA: TGTGCCAGCAGTTACTCACAGGGCCCCCTTTTCGAGCAGTACTTC.

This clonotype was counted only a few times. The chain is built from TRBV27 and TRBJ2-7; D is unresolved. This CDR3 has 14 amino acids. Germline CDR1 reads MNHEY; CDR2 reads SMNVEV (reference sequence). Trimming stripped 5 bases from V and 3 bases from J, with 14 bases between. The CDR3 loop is CASSPTAPFYEQYF. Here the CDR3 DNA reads TGTGCCAGCAGTCCAACGGCCCCCTTCTACGAGCAGTACTTC.

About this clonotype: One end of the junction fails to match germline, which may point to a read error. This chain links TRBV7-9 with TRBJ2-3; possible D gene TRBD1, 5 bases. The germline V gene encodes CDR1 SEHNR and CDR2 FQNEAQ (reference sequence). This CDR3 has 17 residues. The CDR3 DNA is TGTGTCAGCAGTCTGTCGTCATCAGGGCCAAGCGCAGATACGCAGTATTTT. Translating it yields CVSSLSSSGPSADTQYF. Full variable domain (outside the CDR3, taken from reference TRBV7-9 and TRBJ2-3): DTGVSQNPRHKITKRGQNVTFRCDPISEHNRLYWYRQTLGQGPEFLTYFQNEAQLEKSRLLSDRFSAERPKGSFSTLEIQRTEQGDSAMYLCVSSLSSSGPSADTQYFGPGTRLTVL.